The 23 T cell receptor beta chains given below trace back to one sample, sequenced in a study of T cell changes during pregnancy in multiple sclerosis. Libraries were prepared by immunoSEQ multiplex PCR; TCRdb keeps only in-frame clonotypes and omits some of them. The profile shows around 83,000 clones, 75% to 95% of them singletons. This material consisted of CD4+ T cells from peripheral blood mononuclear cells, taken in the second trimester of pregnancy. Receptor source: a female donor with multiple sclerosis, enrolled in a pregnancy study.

The DNA of the CDR3 is TGTGCCAGTCGCAGTACTCGGACTAGCGGCGAGCAGTACTTC. Translated: CASRSTRTSGEQYF. This chain joins TRBV19 and TRBJ2-7; 10 positions agree with TRBD2. From germline, CDR1 is LNHDA and CDR2 SQIVND (reference sequence). The junction had 10 bases not matched to a gene; V was cut back by 8 bases and J by 6 bases. The CDR3 totals 14 residues.

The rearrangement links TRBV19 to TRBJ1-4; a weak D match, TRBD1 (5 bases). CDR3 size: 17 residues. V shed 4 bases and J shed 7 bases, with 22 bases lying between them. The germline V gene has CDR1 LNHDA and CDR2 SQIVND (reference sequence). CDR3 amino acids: CASSTNFLQGSSEKLFF. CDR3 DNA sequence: TGTGCCAGTAGTACCAACTTCCTTCAGGGTTCGAGTGAAAAACTGTTTTTT.

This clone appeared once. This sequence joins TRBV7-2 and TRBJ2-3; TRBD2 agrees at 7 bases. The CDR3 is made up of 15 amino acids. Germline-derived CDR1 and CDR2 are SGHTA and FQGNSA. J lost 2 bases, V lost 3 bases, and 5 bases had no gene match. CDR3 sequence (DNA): TGTGCCAGCAGCTTGGTGGCGGGGGACACAGATACGCAGTATTTT. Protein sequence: CASSLVAGDTDTQYF. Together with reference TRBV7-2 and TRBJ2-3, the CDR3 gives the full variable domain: GAGVSQSPSNKVTEKGKDVELRCDPISGHTALYWYRQSLGQGLEFLIYFQGNSAPDKSGLPSDRFSAERTGGSVSTLTIQRTQQEDSAVYLCASSLVAGDTDTQYFGPGTRLTVL.

The CDR3 sequence is CASSTTGAGYTF. The CDR3 DNA follows: TGTGCCAGCAGCACTACAGGGGCTGGCTACACCTTC. This sequence joins TRBV5-4 and TRBJ1-2, with 7 bases identical to TRBD1. CDR3 length: 12 amino acids. The junction had 4 bases not matched to a gene; V was cut back by 4 bases and J by 7 bases. CDR1 and CDR2 from the germline V gene are SGHNT and YYREEE (reference sequence).

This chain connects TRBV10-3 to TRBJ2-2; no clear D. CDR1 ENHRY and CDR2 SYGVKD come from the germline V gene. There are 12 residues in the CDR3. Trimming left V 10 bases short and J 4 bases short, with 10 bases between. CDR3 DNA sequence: TGTGCCACTCGTGAGGTCACCGGGGAGCTGTTTTTT. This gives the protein CATREVTGELFF.

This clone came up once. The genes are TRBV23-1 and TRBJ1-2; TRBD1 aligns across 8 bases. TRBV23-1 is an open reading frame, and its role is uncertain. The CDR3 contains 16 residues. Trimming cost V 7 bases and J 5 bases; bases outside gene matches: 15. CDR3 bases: TGCGCCAGCACCCACGCCTCAGGGCAGGGGGCGTATGGCTACACCTTC. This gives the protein CASTHASGQGAYGYTF.

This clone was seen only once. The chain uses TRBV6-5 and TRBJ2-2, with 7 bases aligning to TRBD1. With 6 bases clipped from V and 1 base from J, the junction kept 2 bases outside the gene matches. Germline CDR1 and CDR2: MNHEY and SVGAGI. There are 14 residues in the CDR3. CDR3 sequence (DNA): TGTGCCAGCAGGTGGACAGGGAACACCGGGGAGCTGTTTTTT. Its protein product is CASRWTGNTGELFF.

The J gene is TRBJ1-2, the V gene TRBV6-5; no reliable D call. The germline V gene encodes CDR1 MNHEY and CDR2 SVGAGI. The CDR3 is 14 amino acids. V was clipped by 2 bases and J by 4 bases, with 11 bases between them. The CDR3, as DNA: TGTGCCAGCAGTTACGGCCCGGGAGCCTATGGCTACACCTTC. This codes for CASSYGPGAYGYTF.

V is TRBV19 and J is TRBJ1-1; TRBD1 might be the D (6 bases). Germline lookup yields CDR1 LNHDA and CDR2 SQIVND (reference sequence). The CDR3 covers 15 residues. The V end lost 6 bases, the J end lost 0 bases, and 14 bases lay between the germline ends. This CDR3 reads CASRVTGNVNTEAFF. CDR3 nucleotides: TGTGCCAGTAGAGTTACAGGGAATGTGAACACTGAAGCTTTCTTT.

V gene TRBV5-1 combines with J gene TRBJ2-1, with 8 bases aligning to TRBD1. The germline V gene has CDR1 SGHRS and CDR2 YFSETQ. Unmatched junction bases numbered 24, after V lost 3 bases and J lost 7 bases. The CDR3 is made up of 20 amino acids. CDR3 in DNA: TGCGCCAGCAGCTACCAACGATACCGGGACAGGACATTGCTTGTGAATGAGCAGTTCTTC. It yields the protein CASSYQRYRDRTLLVNEQFF.

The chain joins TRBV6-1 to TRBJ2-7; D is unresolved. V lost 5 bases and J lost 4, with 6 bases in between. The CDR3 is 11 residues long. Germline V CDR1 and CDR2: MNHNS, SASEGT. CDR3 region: CASSKTYEQYF. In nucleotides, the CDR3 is TGTGCCAGCAGTAAGACATACGAGCAGTACTTC.

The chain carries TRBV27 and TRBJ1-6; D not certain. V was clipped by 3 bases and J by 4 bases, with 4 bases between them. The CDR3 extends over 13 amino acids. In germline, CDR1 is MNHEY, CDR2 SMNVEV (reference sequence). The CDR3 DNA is TGTGCCAGCAGTTTCAATTATAATTCACCCCTCCACTTT. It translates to CASSFNYNSPLHF.

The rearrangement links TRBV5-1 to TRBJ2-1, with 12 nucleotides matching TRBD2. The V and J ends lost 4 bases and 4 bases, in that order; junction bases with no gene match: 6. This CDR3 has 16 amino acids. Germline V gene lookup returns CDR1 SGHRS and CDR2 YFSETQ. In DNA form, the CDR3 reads TGCGCCAGCAGCGGAACTAGCGGGAGGCAATACAATGAGCAGTTCTTC. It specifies CASSGTSGRQYNEQFF.

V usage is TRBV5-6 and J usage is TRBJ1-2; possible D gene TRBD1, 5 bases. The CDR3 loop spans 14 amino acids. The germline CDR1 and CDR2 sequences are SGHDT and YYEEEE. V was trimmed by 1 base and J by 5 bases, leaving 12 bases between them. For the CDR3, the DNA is TGTGCCAGCAGCTTGTGGGCAGGGATATATGGCTACACCTTC. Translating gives CASSLWAGIYGYTF.

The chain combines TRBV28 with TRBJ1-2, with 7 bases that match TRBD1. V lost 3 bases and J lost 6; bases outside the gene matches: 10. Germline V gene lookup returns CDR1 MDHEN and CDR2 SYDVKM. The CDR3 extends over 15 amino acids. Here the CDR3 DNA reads TGTGCCAGCAGTTTTCTAAACCCCGGGACAGATGGCTACACCTTC. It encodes CASSFLNPGTDGYTF.

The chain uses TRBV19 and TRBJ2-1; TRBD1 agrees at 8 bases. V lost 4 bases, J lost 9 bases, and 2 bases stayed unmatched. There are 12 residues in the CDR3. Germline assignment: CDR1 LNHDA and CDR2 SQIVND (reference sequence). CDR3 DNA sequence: TGTGCCAGTAGTAGCAGGGGGCGTGAGCAGTTCTTC. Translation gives CASSSRGREQFF.

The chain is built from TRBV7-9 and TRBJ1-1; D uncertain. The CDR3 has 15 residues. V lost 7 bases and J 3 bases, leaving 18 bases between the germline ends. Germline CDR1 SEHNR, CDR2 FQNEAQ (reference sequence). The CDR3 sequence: CASTPLPGRDTEAFF. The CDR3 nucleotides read TGTGCCAGCACCCCCCTGCCGGGAAGGGACACTGAAGCTTTCTTT.

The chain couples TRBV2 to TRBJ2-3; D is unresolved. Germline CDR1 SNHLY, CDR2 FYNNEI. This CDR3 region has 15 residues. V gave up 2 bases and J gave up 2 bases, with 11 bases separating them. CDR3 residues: CASSENYANTDTQYF. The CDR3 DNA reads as TGTGCCAGCAGTGAAAACTACGCGAACACAGATACGCAGTATTTT. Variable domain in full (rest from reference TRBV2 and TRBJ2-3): EPEVTQTPSHQVTQMGQEVILRCVPISNHLYFYWYRQILGQKVEFLVSFYNNEISEKSEIFDDQFSVERPDGSNFTLKIRSTKLEDSAMYFCASSENYANTDTQYFGPGTRLTVL.

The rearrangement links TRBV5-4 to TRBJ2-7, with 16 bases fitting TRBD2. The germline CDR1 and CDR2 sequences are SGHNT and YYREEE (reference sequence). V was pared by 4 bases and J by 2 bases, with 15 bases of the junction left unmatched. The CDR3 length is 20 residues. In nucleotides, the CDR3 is TGTGCCAGCAGCACGTCTTCCGGGACTAGCGGGAGGGAAATCGCCTACGAGCAGTACTTC. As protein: CASSTSSGTSGREIAYEQYF.

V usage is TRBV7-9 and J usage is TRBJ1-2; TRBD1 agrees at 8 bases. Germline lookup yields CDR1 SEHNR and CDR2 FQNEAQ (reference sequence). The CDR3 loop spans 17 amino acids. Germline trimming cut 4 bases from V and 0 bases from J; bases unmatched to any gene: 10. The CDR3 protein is CASSSLTDRGANYGYTF. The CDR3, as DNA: TGTGCCAGCAGCTCGCTCACAGACAGGGGAGCTAACTATGGCTACACCTTC. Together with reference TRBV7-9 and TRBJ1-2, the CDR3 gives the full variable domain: DTGVSQNPRHKITKRGQNVTFRCDPISEHNRLYWYRQTLGQGPEFLTYFQNEAQLEKSRLLSDRFSAERPKGSFSTLEIQRTEQGDSAMYLCASSSLTDRGANYGYTFGSGTRLTVV.

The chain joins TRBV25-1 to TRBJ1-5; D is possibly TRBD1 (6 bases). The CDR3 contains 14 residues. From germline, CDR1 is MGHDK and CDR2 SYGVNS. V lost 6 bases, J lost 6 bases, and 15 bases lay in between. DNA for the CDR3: TGTGCCAGCAGGGCACAGGGTCTCGGTCAGCCCCAGCATTTT. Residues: CASRAQGLGQPQHF.

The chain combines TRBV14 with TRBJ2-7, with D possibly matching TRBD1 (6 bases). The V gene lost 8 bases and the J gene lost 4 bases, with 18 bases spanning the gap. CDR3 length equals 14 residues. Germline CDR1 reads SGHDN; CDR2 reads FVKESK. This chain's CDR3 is CASALLGQSYEQYF. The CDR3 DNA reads TGTGCCAGCGCCCTCTTGGGACAATCGTACGAGCAGTACTTC.

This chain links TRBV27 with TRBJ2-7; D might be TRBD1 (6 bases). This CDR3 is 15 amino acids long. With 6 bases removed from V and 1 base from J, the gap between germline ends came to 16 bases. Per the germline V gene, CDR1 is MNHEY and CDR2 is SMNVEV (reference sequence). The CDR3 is CASSYAVGTSYEQYF. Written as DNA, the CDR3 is TGTGCCAGCAGCTACGCCGTTGGGACATCCTACGAGCAGTACTTC.